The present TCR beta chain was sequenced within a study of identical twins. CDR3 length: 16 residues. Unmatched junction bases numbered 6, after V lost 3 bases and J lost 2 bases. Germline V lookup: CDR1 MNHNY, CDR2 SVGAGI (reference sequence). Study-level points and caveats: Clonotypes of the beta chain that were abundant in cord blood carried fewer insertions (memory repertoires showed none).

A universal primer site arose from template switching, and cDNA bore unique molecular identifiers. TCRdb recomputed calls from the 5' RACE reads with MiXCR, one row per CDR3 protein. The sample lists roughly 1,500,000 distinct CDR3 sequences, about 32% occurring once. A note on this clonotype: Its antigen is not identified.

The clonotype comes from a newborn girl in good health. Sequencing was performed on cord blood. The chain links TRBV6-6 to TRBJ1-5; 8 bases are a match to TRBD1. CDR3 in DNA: TGTGCCAGCAGTTATTCGACAGGGGTAGGCAATCAGCCCCAGCATTTT. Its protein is CASSYSTGVGNQPQHF.